Detailed here is one T cell receptor beta chain. These data originate in a study of shared clonotypes between healthy human individuals. Overall study: A couple of female and a few male donors aged 18 to 49 were enrolled.

This CDR3 comprises 13 residues. After removal of 2 bases from V and 4 bases from J, the junction contained 2 bases not matched to a gene. CDR1 and CDR2 from the germline V gene are KGHSH and LQKENI. Several immunoSEQ plates held equal portions of the genomic DNA taken from each subset. Each replicate PCR on the sorted subsets used roughly 190 ng DNA (approximately 33,000 T cell genomes). As originally analysed: For the immunoSEQ data, sequences were junction-only without quality scores, so filtering differed. Only in-frame clones appear in the TCRdb table, and some are missing; sequencing was by immunoSEQ multiplex PCR. V, J and clone size derive from that table, while D and trimming were established from the DNA sequence. The repertoire consists of over a million clones, with under 80% occurring once and the leading ten covering approximately 1.5%.

The sequence derives from a man aged 18 to 30 in good health. Sequencing was performed on memory CD4+ T cells sorted from blood. Subset described: CD45RA-negative fraction. The V call is TRBV18, the J call TRBJ2-7; TRBD1 matches at 7 bases. CDR3: CASSPSTGYEQYF. The CDR3 DNA reads as TGTGCCAGCTCACCATCGACAGGGTACGAGCAGTACTTC.